This TCR beta chain was captured by sequencing in a study of T-cell reconstitution after alpha-beta-depleted transplantation in children. Points from the study as a whole: It was surviving recipient T cells and thymic progenitors that gave some patients high TCRbeta diversity at day 60. When one year had passed after transplant, most T-cell counts and diversity came from newly produced T cells. It was reported that alpha-beta T cells came from several hundred expanded graft clones (about two months after transplant).

Germline V gene sequence: CDR1 SGHRS, CDR2 YFSETQ. This CDR3 spans 14 amino acids. The V end was cut by 0 bases, the J end by 2 bases, with 9 bases between. This clonotype was seen repeatedly, ten times or more. Its target is unknown. Unique molecular identifiers tagged the TCRbeta library. TCRdb redid the calling of the PCR reads with MiXCR, one entry per CDR3 protein. The data hold 490,000 or so distinct CDR3 sequences, with under 12% observed a single time. The sample was PBMCs, taken before TCRalphabeta/CD19-depleted stem cell transplant. The chain combines TRBV5-1 with TRBJ2-7; tentative D call: TRBD1 (5 bases). The origin of this receptor is a child under 10 years old with inherited bone marrow failure, due to receive a stem cell transplant. CDR3 residues: CASSLGQNPYEQYF. The CDR3 DNA reads TGCGCCAGCAGCTTGGGACAGAATCCCTACGAGCAGTACTTC. Filled out from reference TRBV5-1 and TRBJ2-7, the complete variable domain reads KAGVTQTPRYLIKTRGQQVTLSCSPISGHRSVSWYQQTPGQGLQFLFEYFSETQRNKGNFPGRFSGRQFSNSRSEMNVSTLELGDSALYLCASSLGQNPYEQYFGPGTRLTVT.